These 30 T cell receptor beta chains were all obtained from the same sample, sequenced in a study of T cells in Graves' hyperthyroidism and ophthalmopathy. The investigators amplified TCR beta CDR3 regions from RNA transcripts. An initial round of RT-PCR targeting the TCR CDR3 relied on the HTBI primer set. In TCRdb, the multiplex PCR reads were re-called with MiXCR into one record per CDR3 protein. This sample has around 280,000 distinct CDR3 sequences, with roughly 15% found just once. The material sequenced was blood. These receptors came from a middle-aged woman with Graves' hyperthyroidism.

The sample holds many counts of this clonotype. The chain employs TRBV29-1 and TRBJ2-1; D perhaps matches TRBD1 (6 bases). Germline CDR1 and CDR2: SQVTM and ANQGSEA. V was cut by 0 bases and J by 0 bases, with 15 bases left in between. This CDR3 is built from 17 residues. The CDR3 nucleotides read TGCAGCGTTGAAGATCCGACAGGCAGTAGCTCCTACAATGAGCAGTTCTTC. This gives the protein CSVEDPTGSSSYNEQFF.

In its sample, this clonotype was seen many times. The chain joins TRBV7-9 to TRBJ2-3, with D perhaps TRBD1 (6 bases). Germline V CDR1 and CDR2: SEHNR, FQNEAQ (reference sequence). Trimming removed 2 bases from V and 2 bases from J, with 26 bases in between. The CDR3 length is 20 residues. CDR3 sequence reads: CASSLKVFTGTLIITDTQYF. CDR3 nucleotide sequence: TGTGCCAGCAGCTTAAAAGTGTTTACAGGGACACTCATCATCACAGATACGCAGTATTTT. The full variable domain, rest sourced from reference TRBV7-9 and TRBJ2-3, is DTGVSQNPRHKITKRGQNVTFRCDPISEHNRLYWYRQTLGQGPEFLTYFQNEAQLEKSRLLSDRFSAERPKGSFSTLEIQRTEQGDSAMYLCASSLKVFTGTLIITDTQYFGPGTRLTVL.

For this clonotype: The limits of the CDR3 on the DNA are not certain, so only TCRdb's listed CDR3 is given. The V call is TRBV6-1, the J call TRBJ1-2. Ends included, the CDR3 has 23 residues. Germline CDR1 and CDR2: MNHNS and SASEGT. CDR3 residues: CASSGTSGETQYFGPGTRQGYTF.

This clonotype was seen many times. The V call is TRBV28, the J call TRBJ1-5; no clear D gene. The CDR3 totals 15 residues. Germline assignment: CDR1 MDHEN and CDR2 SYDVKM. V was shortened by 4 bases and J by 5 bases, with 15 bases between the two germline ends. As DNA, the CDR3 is TGTGCCAGCAGTTATCCGGGATTGTCGGATCAGCCCCAGCATTTT. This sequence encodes CASSYPGLSDQPQHF.

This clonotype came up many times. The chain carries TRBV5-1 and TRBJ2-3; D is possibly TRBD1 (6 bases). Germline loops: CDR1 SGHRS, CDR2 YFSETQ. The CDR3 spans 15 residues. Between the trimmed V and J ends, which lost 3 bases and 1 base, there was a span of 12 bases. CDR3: CASSSVPGGTDTQYF. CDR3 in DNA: TGCGCCAGCAGCTCAGTTCCAGGGGGCACAGATACGCAGTATTTT. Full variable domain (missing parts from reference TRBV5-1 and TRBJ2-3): KAGVTQTPRYLIKTRGQQVTLSCSPISGHRSVSWYQQTPGQGLQFLFEYFSETQRNKGNFPGRFSGRQFSNSRSEMNVSTLELGDSALYLCASSSVPGGTDTQYFGPGTRLTVL.

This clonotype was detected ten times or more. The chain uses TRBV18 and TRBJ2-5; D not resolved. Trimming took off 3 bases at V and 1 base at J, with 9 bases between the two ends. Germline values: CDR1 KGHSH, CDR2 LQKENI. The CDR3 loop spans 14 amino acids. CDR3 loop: CASSPSVGQETQYF. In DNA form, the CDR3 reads TGTGCCAGCTCACCGTCAGTGGGCCAAGAGACCCAGTACTTC.

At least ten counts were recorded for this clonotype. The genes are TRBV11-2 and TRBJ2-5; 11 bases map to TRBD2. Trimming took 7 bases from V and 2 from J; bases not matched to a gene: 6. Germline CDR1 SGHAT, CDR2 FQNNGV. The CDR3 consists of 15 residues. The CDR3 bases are TGTGCCAGCACCCTAGGACTAGCGGGTCAAGAGACCCAGTACTTC. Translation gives CASTLGLAGQETQYF.

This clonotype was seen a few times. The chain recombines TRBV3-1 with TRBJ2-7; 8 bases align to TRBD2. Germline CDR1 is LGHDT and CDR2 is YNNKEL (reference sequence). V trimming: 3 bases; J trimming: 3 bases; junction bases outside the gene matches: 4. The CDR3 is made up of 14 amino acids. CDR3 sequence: CASSHREGGYEQYF. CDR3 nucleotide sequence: TGTGCCAGCAGCCACCGGGAGGGGGGCTACGAGCAGTACTTC.

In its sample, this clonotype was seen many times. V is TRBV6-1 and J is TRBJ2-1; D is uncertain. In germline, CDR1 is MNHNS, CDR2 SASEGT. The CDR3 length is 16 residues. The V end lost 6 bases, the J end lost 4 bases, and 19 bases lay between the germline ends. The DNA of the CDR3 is TGTGCCAGCAGCAACGGCGCACCCCACCGGTACAATGAGCAGTTCTTC. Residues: CASSNGAPHRYNEQFF.

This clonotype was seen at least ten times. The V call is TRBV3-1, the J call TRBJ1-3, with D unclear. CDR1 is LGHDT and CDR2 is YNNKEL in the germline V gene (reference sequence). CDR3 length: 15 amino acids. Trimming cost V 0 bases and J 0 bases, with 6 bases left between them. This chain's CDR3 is CASSQDSLSGNTIYF. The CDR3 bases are TGTGCCAGCAGCCAAGATTCCCTCTCTGGAAACACCATATATTTT.

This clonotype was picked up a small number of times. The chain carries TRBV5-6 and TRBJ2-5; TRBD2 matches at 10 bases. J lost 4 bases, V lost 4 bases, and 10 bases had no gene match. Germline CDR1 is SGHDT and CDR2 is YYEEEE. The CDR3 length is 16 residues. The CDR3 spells CASSPRASGRGETQYF. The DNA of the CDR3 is TGTGCCAGCAGCCCGAGGGCTAGCGGGAGAGGAGAGACCCAGTACTTC.

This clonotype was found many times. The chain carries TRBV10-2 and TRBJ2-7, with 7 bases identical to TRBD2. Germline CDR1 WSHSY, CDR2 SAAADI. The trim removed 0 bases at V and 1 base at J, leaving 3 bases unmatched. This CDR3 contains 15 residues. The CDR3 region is CASSESAGVSYEQYF. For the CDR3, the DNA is TGCGCCAGCAGTGAGTCTGCGGGAGTATCCTACGAGCAGTACTTC.

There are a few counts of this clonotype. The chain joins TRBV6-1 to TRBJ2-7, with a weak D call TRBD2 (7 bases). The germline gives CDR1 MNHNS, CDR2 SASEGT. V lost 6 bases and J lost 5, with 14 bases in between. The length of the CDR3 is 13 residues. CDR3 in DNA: TGTGCCAGCAGAGGGGGGGGGCGCAACGAGCAGTACTTC. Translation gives CASRGGGRNEQYF.

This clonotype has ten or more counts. The CDR3 spells CASSSAGTGGSPLHF. The CDR3 DNA reads TGTGCCAGCAGTTCAGCCGGGACAGGGGGTTCACCCCTCCACTTT. The V and J genes are TRBV28 and TRBJ1-6; 11 bases line up with TRBD1. The V gene end was trimmed by 4 bases and the J gene end by 9 bases; junction bases not matched to a gene: 5. Germline V CDR1 and CDR2: MDHEN, SYDVKM. The CDR3 runs 15 residues.

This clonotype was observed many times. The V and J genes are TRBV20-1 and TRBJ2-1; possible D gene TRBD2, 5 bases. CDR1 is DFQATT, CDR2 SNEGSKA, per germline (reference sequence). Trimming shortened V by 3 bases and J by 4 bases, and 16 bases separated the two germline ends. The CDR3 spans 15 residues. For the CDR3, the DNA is TGCAGTGCTAGCGATGGACTTGAAGTATACAATGAGCAGTTCTTC. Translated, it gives CSASDGLEVYNEQFF.

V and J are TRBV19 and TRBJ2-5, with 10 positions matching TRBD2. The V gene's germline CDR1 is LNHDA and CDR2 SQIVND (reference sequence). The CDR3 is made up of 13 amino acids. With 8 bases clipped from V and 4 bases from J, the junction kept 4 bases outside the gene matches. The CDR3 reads CASSTSGRETQYF. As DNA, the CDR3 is TGTGCCAGTTCGACTAGCGGGCGAGAGACCCAGTACTTC.

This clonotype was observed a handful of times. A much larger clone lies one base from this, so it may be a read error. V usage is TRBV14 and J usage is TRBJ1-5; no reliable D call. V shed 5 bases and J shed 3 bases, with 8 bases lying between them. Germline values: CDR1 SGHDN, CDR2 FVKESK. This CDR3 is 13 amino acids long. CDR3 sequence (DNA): TGTGCCAGCAGCAAAAGTCTCAATCAGCCCCAGCATTTT. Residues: CASSKSLNQPQHF.

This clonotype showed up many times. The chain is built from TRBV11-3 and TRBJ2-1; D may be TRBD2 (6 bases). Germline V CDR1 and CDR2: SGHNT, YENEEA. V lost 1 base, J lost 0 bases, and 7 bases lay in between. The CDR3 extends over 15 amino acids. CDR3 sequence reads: CASSLGGNSYNEQFF. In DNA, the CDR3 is TGTGCCAGCAGCTTAGGCGGGAACTCCTACAATGAGCAGTTCTTC.

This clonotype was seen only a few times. The CDR3 region is CATGGQSIYNEQFF. The CDR3 DNA follows: TGTGCCACCGGGGGACAGAGCATTTACAATGAGCAGTTCTTC. The rearrangement links TRBV24-1 to TRBJ2-1; TRBD1 aligns across 7 bases. V dropped 9 bases and J dropped 4; count of bases not matched to a gene: 8. The germline V gene encodes CDR1 KGHDR and CDR2 SFDVKD. This CDR3 region has 14 residues.

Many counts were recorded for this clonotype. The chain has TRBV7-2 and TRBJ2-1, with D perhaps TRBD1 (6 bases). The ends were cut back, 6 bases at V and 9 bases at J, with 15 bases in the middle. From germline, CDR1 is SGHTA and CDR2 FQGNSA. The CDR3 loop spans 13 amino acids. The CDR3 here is CASSSRGLGEQFF. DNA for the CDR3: TGTGCCAGCAGTTCTAGGGGGTTGGGTGAGCAGTTCTTC.

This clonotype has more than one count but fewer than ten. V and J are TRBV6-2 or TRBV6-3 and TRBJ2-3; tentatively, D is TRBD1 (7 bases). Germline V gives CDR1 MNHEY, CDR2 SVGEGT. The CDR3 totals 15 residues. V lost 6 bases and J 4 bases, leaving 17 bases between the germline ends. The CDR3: CASSEIQGGPDTQYF. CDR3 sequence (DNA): TGTGCCAGCAGCGAGATTCAGGGGGGCCCAGATACGCAGTATTTT.

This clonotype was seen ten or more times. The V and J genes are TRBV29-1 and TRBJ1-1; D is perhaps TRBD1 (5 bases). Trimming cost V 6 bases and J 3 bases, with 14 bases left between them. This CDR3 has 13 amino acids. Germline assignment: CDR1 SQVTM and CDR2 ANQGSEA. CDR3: CSVPGPRDTEAFF. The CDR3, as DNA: TGCAGCGTCCCAGGGCCCCGAGACACTGAAGCTTTCTTT. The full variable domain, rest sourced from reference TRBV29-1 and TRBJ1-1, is SAVISQKPSRDICQRGTSLTIQCQVDSQVTMMFWYRQQPGQSLTLIATANQGSEATYESGFVIDKFPISRPNLTFSTLTVSNMSPEDSSIYLCSVPGPRDTEAFFGQGTRLTVV.

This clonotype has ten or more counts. The CDR3 DNA follows: TGTGCCACGACTTTACAGGGGAACACTGAAGCTTTCTTT. Translating it yields CATTLQGNTEAFF. The chain carries TRBV6-1 and TRBJ1-1; D is perhaps TRBD1 (6 bases). Germline V CDR1 and CDR2: MNHNS, SASEGT. The CDR3 contains 13 residues. Trimming stripped 10 bases from V and 1 base from J, with 13 bases between.

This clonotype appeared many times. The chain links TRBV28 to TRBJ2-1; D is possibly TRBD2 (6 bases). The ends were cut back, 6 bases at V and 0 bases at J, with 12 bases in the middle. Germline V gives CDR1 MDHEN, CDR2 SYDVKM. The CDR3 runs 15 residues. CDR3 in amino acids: CASRGGTSSYNEQFF. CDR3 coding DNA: TGTGCCAGCAGAGGCGGGACGAGCTCCTACAATGAGCAGTTCTTC.

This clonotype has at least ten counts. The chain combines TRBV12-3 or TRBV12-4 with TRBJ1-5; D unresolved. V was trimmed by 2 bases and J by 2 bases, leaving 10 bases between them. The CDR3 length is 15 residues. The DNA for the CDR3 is TGTGCCAGCAGTTTATCGGGGTTGGGCAATCAGCCCCAGCATTTT. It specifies CASSLSGLGNQPQHF.

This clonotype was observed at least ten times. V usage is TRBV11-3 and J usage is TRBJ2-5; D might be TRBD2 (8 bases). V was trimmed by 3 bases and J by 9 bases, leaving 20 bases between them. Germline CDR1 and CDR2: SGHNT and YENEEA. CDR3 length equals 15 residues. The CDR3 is CASSLFSGDSRAQYF. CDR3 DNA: TGTGCCAGCAGCTTGTTTAGCGGGGACAGTCGGGCCCAGTACTTC. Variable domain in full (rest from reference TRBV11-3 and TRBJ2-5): EAGVVQSPRYKIIEKKQPVAFWCNPISGHNTLYWYLQNLGQGPELLIRYENEEAVDDSQLPKDRFSAERLKGVDSTLKIQPAELGDSAVYLCASSLFSGDSRAQYFGPGTRLLVL.

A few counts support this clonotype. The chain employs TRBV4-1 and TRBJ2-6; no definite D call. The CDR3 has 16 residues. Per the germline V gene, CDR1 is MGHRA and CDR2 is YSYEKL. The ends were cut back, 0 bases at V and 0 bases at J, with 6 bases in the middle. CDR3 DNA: TGCGCCAGCAGCCAAGATGGAGCCTCTGGGGCCAACGTCCTGACTTTC. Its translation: CASSQDGASGANVLTF.

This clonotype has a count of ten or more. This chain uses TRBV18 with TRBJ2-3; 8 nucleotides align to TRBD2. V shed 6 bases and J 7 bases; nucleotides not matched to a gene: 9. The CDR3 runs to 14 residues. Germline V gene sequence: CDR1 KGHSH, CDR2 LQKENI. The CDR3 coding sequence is TGTGCCAGCTCCCAAGCGGGAGTAAGGAATACGCAGTATTTT. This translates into CASSQAGVRNTQYF. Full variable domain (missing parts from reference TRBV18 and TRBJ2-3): NAGVMQNPRHLVRRRGQEARLRCSPMKGHSHVYWYRQLPEEGLKFMVYLQKENIIDESGMPKERFSAEFPKEGPSILRIQQVVRGDSAAYFCASSQAGVRNTQYFGPGTRLTVL.

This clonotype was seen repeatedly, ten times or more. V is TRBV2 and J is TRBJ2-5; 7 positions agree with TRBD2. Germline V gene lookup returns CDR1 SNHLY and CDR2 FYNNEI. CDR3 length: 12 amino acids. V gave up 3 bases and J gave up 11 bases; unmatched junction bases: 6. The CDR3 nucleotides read TGTGCCAGCAGTGAGGGGGGGACTCCACAGTACTTC. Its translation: CASSEGGTPQYF.

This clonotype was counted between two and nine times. The CDR3, as DNA: TGTGCCATCGGCACCCCAGACACCTACAATGAGCAGTTCTTC. It encodes CAIGTPDTYNEQFF. The rearrangement uses TRBV10-3 and TRBJ2-1; no firm D call. Germline CDR1 ENHRY, CDR2 SYGVKD. CDR3 length equals 14 residues. The V and J ends lost 8 bases and 2 bases respectively, with 13 bases between them.